This TCR beta chain was identified during a study of a mutant IDH1 vaccine in newly diagnosed glioma. Study details: Onset of vaccination occurred 4-6 weeks following radiotherapy alone, or with temozolomide cycles. Treatment recipients were 62.5% male and about 40% female, and their mean age was about 40 years. Former treatment meant radiotherapy, temozolomide, or both; the majority had gotten both.

In regard to this clone: What it binds is unknown.

This table comes from immunoSEQ multiplex PCR, and its TCRdb copy is limited to in-frame clones, with some not included. The table lists about 69,000 clones, around 87% of them singletons. Time point of the sample: week 35, safety follow-up. Vaccination comprised doses that each held 300 ug of mutant IDH1 20-mer peptide, plus topical imiquimod. The CDR3 sequence is 14 residues long. The V gene's germline CDR1 is SGDLS and CDR2 YYNGEE. The V gene lost 2 bases and the J gene lost 6 bases, with 13 bases spanning the gap. V and J are TRBV9 and TRBJ2-3, with a tentative D call TRBD2 (5 bases). Sequenced material: PBMCs, taken from a glioma patient whose treatment included an IDH1 peptide vaccine. This sequence was found in a man aged 25-45 years with glioma. DNA of the CDR3: TGTGCCAGCAGCGTCTTTGGACTCGGGGATACGCAGTATTTT. Its protein product is CASSVFGLGDTQYF.